Below are 13 T cell receptor beta chains sequenced from a single sample in a study of T-cell memory formation after mild COVID-19. TCRdb re-called the 5' RACE reads through MiXCR, storing one row per CDR3 protein. This table holds 500,000 to 650,000 distinct CDR3 sequences, about 20% found once. The sequenced sample was PBMCs or a T cell subset sorted from them (not recorded which). These receptors came from an adult woman who had mild COVID-19 (a few samples of this study predate the infection). Cell type and time point are not known.

The V gene is TRBV2, the J gene TRBJ2-1, with 7 bases lining up with TRBD2. The germline CDR1 and CDR2 sequences are SNHLY and FYNNEI. J lost 6 bases, V lost 7 bases, and 3 bases had no gene match. This CDR3 is built from 12 residues. The CDR3 nucleotides are TGTGCCAGCAAGGGCGGGGGCAATGAGCAGTTCTTC. It encodes CASKGGGNEQFF.

The V and J genes are TRBV7-3 and TRBJ2-3; 7 positions agree with TRBD1. The CDR3 totals 14 residues. Germline V CDR1 and CDR2: SGHTA, FQGTGA. After removal of 5 bases from V and 2 bases from J, the junction contained 4 bases not matched to a gene. CDR3 sequence reads: CASSPKGATDTQYF. The CDR3, as DNA: TGTGCCAGCAGCCCAAAGGGGGCCACAGATACGCAGTATTTT. Variable domain in full (rest from reference TRBV7-3 and TRBJ2-3): GAGVSQTPSNKVTEKGKYVELRCDPISGHTALYWYRQSLGQGPEFLIYFQGTGAADDSGLPNDRFFAVRPEGSVSTLKIQRTERGDSAVYLCASSPKGATDTQYFGPGTRLTVL.

This clonotype was counted a few times. V and J are TRBV7-6 and TRBJ2-3; 8 bases are shared with TRBD2. The germline gives CDR1 SGHVS, CDR2 FNYEAQ. The CDR3 is 15 amino acids. The J segment lost 3 bases and the V segment lost 1 base, leaving 3 bases of the junction unmatched. The chain's CDR3 is CASSLVSGITDTQYF. CDR3 DNA: TGTGCCAGCAGCTTAGTTAGCGGGATTACAGATACGCAGTATTTT.

This chain links TRBV7-3 with TRBJ1-2, with 7 bases identical to TRBD1. CDR3 length equals 15 residues. The trim removed 5 bases at V and 1 base at J, leaving 7 bases unmatched. Per the germline V gene, CDR1 is SGHTA and CDR2 is FQGTGA. The CDR3 region is CASSIRQGLNYGYTF. The CDR3 DNA follows: TGTGCCAGCAGCATCCGACAGGGTCTTAACTATGGCTACACCTTC.

This clonotype was seen once. The chain links TRBV6-1 to TRBJ1-1; 7 positions match TRBD1. V lost 2 bases and J lost 4; bases outside the gene matches: 4. The CDR3 covers 14 residues. Germline V CDR1 and CDR2: MNHNS, SASEGT. The CDR3 loop is CASSEQTGSTEAFF. CDR3 nucleotide sequence: TGTGCCAGCAGTGAACAGACAGGGAGCACTGAAGCTTTCTTT.

The chain uses TRBV10-3 and TRBJ2-3, with 12 bases that match TRBD2. Trimming at V came to 5 bases and at J to 4 bases, leaving 4 bases not matched to a gene. The germline CDR1 and CDR2 sequences are ENHRY and SYGVKD. This CDR3 region has 15 residues. The CDR3 here is CAISRTSGEADTQYF. For the CDR3, the DNA is TGTGCCATCAGTAGGACTAGCGGGGAGGCAGATACGCAGTATTTT.

V usage is TRBV24-1 and J usage is TRBJ2-2, with D maybe TRBD1 (5 bases). The V and J ends lost 3 bases and 3 bases respectively, with 10 bases between them. CDR1 and CDR2 (germline): KGHDR, SFDVKD. The CDR3 extends over 15 amino acids. The CDR3 here is CATSDPGAYTGELFF. The CDR3 region has the DNA TGTGCCACCAGTGATCCTGGGGCCTACACCGGGGAGCTGTTTTTT.

In this sample, this clonotype turned up a few times. V gene TRBV7-2 combines with J gene TRBJ2-1, with D perhaps TRBD1 (6 bases). V was shortened by 11 bases and J by 4 bases, with 18 bases between the two germline ends. The CDR3 has 14 amino acids. Germline CDR1 is SGHTA and CDR2 is FQGNSA. DNA for the CDR3: TGTGCCTCCGTTCGGGACAATGGGTACAATGAGCAGTTCTTC. Protein product: CASVRDNGYNEQFF.

This clonotype was seen only a few times. The chain combines TRBV6-1 with TRBJ1-1; 10 nucleotides agree with TRBD1. Germline CDR1 reads MNHNS; CDR2 reads SASEGT. J was trimmed by 11 bases and V by 2 bases; bases with no gene match: 14. The length of the CDR3 is 16 residues. CDR3 coding DNA: TGTGCCAGCAGTGAACACACGGGACAGGGGATGGTCGCGGCTTTCTTT. It encodes CASSEHTGQGMVAAFF.

The CDR3 DNA reads as TGTGCCAGCAGGCCGACAGGGAATCAGCCCCAGCATTTT. This codes for CASRPTGNQPQHF. The rearrangement uses TRBV6-5 and TRBJ1-5, with 7 positions matching TRBD1. Germline assignment: CDR1 MNHEY and CDR2 SVGAGI. Losses at the gene ends were 6 bases for V and 4 bases for J; bases not matched to a gene: 3. This CDR3 contains 13 residues.

In its sample, this clonotype was seen a few times. The junction and the germline gene differ at one end; a read error may be behind it. CDR3 protein: CAISSPRPLGTGELFF. In nucleotides, the CDR3 is TGTGCCATCAGTTCCCCTCGGCCTCTGGGGACCGGGGAGCTGTTTTTT. The V gene is TRBV12-3 or TRBV12-4, the J gene TRBJ2-2; D is unresolved. The CDR3 runs 16 residues.

This clonotype showed up many times. This chain connects TRBV20-1 to TRBJ2-7; D is unresolved. Germline lookup yields CDR1 DFQATT and CDR2 SNEGSKA (reference sequence). This CDR3 contains 15 residues. V lost 6 bases to trimming and J lost 3 bases, with 21 bases between them. CDR3 sequence reads: CSAAGRTNDFYEQYF. CDR3 bases: TGCAGTGCAGCCGGGCGAACCAATGACTTCTACGAGCAGTACTTC.

The table lists this clonotype with a few counts. The gene calls are TRBV7-3 and TRBJ2-1; the match to TRBD2 covers 11 bases. CDR1 and CDR2 from the germline V gene are SGHTA and FQGTGA. With 3 bases clipped from V and 5 bases from J, the junction kept 3 bases outside the gene matches. CDR3 length: 15 residues. In DNA, the CDR3 is TGTGCCAGCAGCTTTAGCGGGGGGGCGAACAATGAGCAGTTCTTC. It yields the protein CASSFSGGANNEQFF. The entire variable domain, with the rest obtained from reference TRBV7-3 and TRBJ2-1, is as follows: GAGVSQTPSNKVTEKGKYVELRCDPISGHTALYWYRQSLGQGPEFLIYFQGTGAADDSGLPNDRFFAVRPEGSVSTLKIQRTERGDSAVYLCASSFSGGANNEQFFGPGTRLTVL.